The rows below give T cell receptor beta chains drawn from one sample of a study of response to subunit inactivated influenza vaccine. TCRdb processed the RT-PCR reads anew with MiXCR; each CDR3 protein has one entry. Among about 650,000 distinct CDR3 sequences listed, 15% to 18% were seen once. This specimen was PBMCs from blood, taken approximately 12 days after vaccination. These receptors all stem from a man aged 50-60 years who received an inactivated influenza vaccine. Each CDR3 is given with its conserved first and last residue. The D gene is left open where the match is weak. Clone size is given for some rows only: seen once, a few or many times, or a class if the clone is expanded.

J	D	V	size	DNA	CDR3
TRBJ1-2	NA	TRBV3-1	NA	TGTGCCAGCAGCCATTACCCCGACTATGGCTACACCTTC	CASSHYPDYGYTF
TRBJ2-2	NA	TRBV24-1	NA	TGTGCCACCAGTGATACCAGGGCGAACACCGGGGAGCTGTTTTTT	CATSDTRANTGELFF
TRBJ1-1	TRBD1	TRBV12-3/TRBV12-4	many	TGTGCCAGCAGTTATGGACAGGTTACTGAAGCTTTCTTT	CASSYGQVTEAFF
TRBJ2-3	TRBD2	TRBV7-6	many	TGTGCCAGCAAACGGGGGGGCACAGATACGCAGTATTTT	CASKRGGTDTQYF
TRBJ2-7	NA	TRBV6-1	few	TGTGCCAGCAGAGAAGGCCGGGAAGTACACGAGCAGTACTTC	CASREGREVHEQYF
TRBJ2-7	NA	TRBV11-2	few	TGTGCCAGCAGTACAACCGGGTCTAGGGGCGAGCAGTACTTC	CASSTTGSRGEQYF
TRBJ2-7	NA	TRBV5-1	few	TGCGCCAGCAGCCTGATTGGGACGATCTACGAGCAGTACTTC	CASSLIGTIYEQYF
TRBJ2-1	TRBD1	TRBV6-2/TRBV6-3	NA	TGTGCCAGCAAGACGCCCGGGACAGGGACCTACAATGAGCAGTTCTTC	CASKTPGTGTYNEQFF
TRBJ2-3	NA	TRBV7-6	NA	TGTGCCAGCAGCTTAGCCAAACCGGGAACCGGGTGGGATACGCAGTATTTT	CASSLAKPGTGWDTQYF
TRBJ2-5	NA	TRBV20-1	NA	TGCAGTGCTAGAGATCTTCCGGAGACCCAGTACTTC	CSARDLPETQYF
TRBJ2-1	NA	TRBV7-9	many	TGTGCCAGCAGCTCTATCCGACAGGGACTCAACAATGAGCAGTTCTTC	CASSSIRQGLNNEQFF
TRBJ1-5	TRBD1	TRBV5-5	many	TGTGCCAGCAGCCTAGGGACAGGGCCTTATCAGCCCCAGCATTTT	CASSLGTGPYQPQHF
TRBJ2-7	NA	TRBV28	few	TGTGCCAGCAGTAGCCGGGACTCCCGCCTGGACTACGAGCAGTACTTC	CASSSRDSRLDYEQYF
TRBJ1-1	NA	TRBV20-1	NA	TGCAGTGCTAGGGCCGGAGGGGGGCTTGAAGCTTTCTTT	CSARAGGGLEAFF
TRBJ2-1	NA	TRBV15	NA	TGTGCCACCAGCAGACCATCCGGGACAAAGAATGAGCAGTTCTTC	CATSRPSGTKNEQFF
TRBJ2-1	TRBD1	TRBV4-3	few	TGCGCCAGCAGCCAAGACTGGGACAGGGTCCACAATGAGCAGTTCTTC	CASSQDWDRVHNEQFF
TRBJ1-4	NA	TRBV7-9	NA	TGTGCCAGCAGCCCCCGGCGCGGTAGGGCTAATGAAAAACTGTTTTTT	CASSPRRGRANEKLFF